The text below deals with one T cell receptor (beta chain). This specimen belongs to a study of blood T cell repertoires in COVID-19. Study-wide background: PBMCs, B-cell-depleted T cells, or T cells provided the cDNA or gDNA that made up the material.

Per the germline V gene, CDR1 is SGHNT and CDR2 is YYREEE (reference sequence). There are 18 residues in the CDR3. With 4 bases clipped from V and 0 bases from J, the junction kept 5 bases outside the gene matches. In the authors' workflow: Amplifying reference gene primers gave estimates of nucleated cell counts. Produced via immunoSEQ multiplex PCR; TCRdb's table is partial and in-frame only. V, J and clone size are those of that table, while D and trimming were read from the DNA. The repertoire consists of fewer than 400,000 clones, with 85% to 90% occurring once and the leading ten covering approximately 2.9%.

This TCR came from a human donor in a cohort sampled during active COVID-19. Sequencing input: peripheral blood. The gene calls are TRBV5-4 and TRBJ2-2; 14 nucleotides line up with TRBD2. As DNA, the CDR3 is TGTGCCAGCAGCCCCGGGACTAGCGGGAGATCGAACACCGGGGAGCTGTTTTTT. Encoded protein: CASSPGTSGRSNTGELFF.